This T cell receptor beta chain was profiled in a study of beta chain features in type 1 diabetes (dated by TCRdb to 2016 to 2019). Background for the entire study: No differences in mean age, gender distribution, total cell number or subset yield were found between patients and healthy donors. A total of 100 million to 110 million sorted cells were examined across all samples, and a strong correlation was observed between cell number per subset and RNA yield. The study compared the TCRB repertoires of sorted circulating CD4+ T cell subsets in recently diagnosed type 1 diabetes patients with those in matched healthy donors. Whereas all 28 donors provided naive and central memory subsets, regulatory and stem cell-like memory subsets were isolated from just 8 patients and roughly 8 healthy donors. Here is what the overall study found, with its caveats: Fewer insertions and more nucleotide deletions at VDJ recombination sites were observed in patients with type 1 diabetes, implying thymic rearrangement abnormalities. In all four CD4+ subsets, TCRB CDR3 length was moderately but significantly shorter in type 1 diabetes patients. Naive, central memory and regulatory TCRB repertoires appeared to be more similar among patients than among healthy donors. Only small numbers of individuals were included in the HLA sub-analyses, which left unresolved whether HLA type had any influence on TCRB rearrangement. Shorter templates might be favored by PCR, yet because patient and control samples were amplified and corrected together, any such skew would affect both groups equally. Because cDNA was sequenced instead of genomic DNA, activated cells with high expression could be over-represented, although the groups did not differ in activation or CD3 levels.

Points on this clone: Which antigen it targets is not known. There are no base qualities to consult, and no much larger clone falls within one base.

The entire isolated RNA was reverse transcribed using the High Capacity cDNA Reverse Transcription Kit, and thus expressed TCRB transcripts were sequenced. Deep immunoSEQ sequencing was applied to naive, central memory and regulatory T cell samples, giving an average of about 3.6 million total reads per sample. Sorted cells were lysed in RLT buffer, and RNA was extracted using DNase-treated RNeasy Micro or Mini kits according to cell number. Each cell subset was processed on its own to prevent cross-contamination, while patient and healthy donor samples were processed together. The immunoSEQ multiplex PCR was used to amplify TCRB sequences from cDNA, generating 87-bp fragments that spanned the CDR3 region. The amplicons were sequenced using the Illumina HiSeq platform. Per the original workflow: PCR bias was computationally corrected using synthetic template baselines, reads within Hamming distance 2 were collapsed, and singletons that could not be merged were discarded. Reads were aligned to IMGT to assign V, D and J genes, CDR3 length, and insertions or deletions at six rearrangement sites. Clonotype counts were normalized to sorted cell number within each subset before computing true diversity and Gini coefficients with the tcR R package. The overlap coefficient, calculated on TCRB nucleotide sequences, was used to quantify repertoire sharing. Out-of-frame TCRB sequences from naive cells were analyzed to stand in for the pre-selection repertoire. This immuneACCESS table, as held by TCRdb, lists in-frame sequences with V and J called but not all clones. Of the missing ones, under half trace to an unresolved V gene in checked studies; the others have no known cause. That table gives V, J and clone size, and the DNA gave D and trimming. Counted in this sample were hundreds of thousands of clones; more than 13% of them appeared once. The ten largest clones capture roughly 0.04% of the sample.

Each donor gave one peripheral blood draw, roughly 120 mL on average, collected into heparinised tubes. A BD FACSAria II was used to sort naive, central memory, regulatory and stem cell-like memory CD4+ T cells with a panel that included CD45RO, CCR7, CD25, CD127, CD95 and CD27. Purity was above 95% for every sorted population. PBMCs were isolated right away by Lymphoprep density gradient centrifugation and were stained directly, without culture. To minimize batch effects, samples were stained and sorted in pairs, one healthy donor with one patient per experiment. CDR1 SGHRS and CDR2 YFSETQ were looked up in the germline V gene. The V and J ends are trimmed by 1 base and 7 bases, leaving 11 bases between them. The CDR3 spans 14 residues, from the cysteine through the phenylalanine. The DNA shown is the 42-base CDR3, in frame from base 1.

The specimen sequenced was naive CD4+ T cells from blood. What this sample's cell subset or site label stands for: true naive CD4+ T cells. The sequence links TRBV5-1 to TRBJ1-4, with no confidently assigned D gene. This receptor was obtained from a man aged 18 to 35 with type 1 diabetes. The nucleotide sequence is TGCGCCAGCAGCTTGTTGGGCGTACCTGAAAAACTGTTTTTT. This gives the protein CASSLLGVPEKLFF.